Each of the 8 T cell receptor beta chains below was sequenced from the same sample in a study of T cell repertoires in cytomegalovirus infection. Each CDR3 protein is one row after TCRdb ran MiXCR on the reads. In the table there are about 350,000 distinct CDR3 sequences, approximately 35% of which are singletons. What these receptors recognize is not known. This sample comprised cultured PBMCs, obtained from culture after CMV antigen stimulation. Source of these receptors: a human donor in good health (CMV status not recorded). Some clones in this sample may be carry-over from other donors' samples.

The chain carries TRBV7-2 and TRBJ2-1, with 7 bases aligning to TRBD1. Germline CDR1 SGHTA, CDR2 FQGNSA. The CDR3 contains 17 residues. Trimming took 5 bases from V and 3 from J; bases not matched to a gene: 13. The CDR3 sequence: CASSVAQGVWFYNEQFF. DNA of the CDR3: TGTGCCAGCAGCGTCGCCCAGGGGGTTTGGTTCTACAATGAGCAGTTCTTC.

This clonotype is termed medium-sized. This rearrangement joins TRBV7-2 to TRBJ2-3, with TRBD2 matching over 8 bases. The CDR3 is 16 residues long. Germline V gene lookup returns CDR1 SGHTA and CDR2 FQGNSA. The V gene end was trimmed by 7 bases and the J gene end by 5 bases; junction bases not matched to a gene: 14. The CDR3 nucleotides read TGTGCCAGCACCGCGGCGACGGGACTAGTGAGAGATACGCAGTATTTT. Translation: CASTAATGLVRDTQYF.

CDR3 region: CASSLRTSGSYYNEQFF. The CDR3 nucleotides are TGTGCCAGCAGCCTTAGGACTAGCGGGAGTTACTACAATGAGCAGTTCTTC. V and J are TRBV5-4 and TRBJ2-1, with TRBD2 identical over 13 bases. The CDR3 runs to 17 residues. CDR1 and CDR2 (germline): SGHNT, YYREEE (reference sequence). V lost 4 bases and J lost 3; bases outside the gene matches: 7.

The chain joins TRBV7-9 to TRBJ1-1; TRBD1 is a possible D gene (6 bases). The CDR3 totals 17 residues. Germline V gene lookup returns CDR1 SEHNR and CDR2 FQNEAQ (reference sequence). The V end was cut by 9 bases, the J end by 0 bases, with 23 bases between. As DNA, the CDR3 is TGTGCCAGTAAGAGGGGCAGGGGATCCCCCGTGAACACTGAAGCTTTCTTT. It encodes CASKRGRGSPVNTEAFF.

This clonotype has just a few counts. The V and J genes are TRBV6-2 or TRBV6-3 and TRBJ1-1, with no clear D. CDR1 MNHEY and CDR2 SVGEGT come from the germline V gene. The CDR3 is 13 amino acids. The V end lost 5 bases, the J end lost 4 bases, and 11 bases lay between the germline ends. The CDR3 nucleotides read TGTGCCAGCAGTCCTGGCCGGATCACTGAAGCTTTCTTT. Translation gives CASSPGRITEAFF.

This clonotype occurred a few times. The chain uses TRBV5-4 and TRBJ2-2, with 9 nucleotides matching TRBD1. CDR1 is SGHNT and CDR2 is YYREEE in the germline V gene (reference sequence). V was clipped by 6 bases and J by 6 bases; unmatched bases: 9. The CDR3 is 15 residues long. CDR3 bases: TGTGCCAGCAAGATTGACAGGGGGATAGCCGGGGAGCTGTTTTTT. Its protein product is CASKIDRGIAGELFF.

This clonotype was seen a handful of times. The CDR3 DNA reads TGTGCCAGCAGGCAGCCCAGGGGGCTTGGCACTGAAGCTTTCTTT. Residues: CASRQPRGLGTEAFF. The chain recombines TRBV12-3 or TRBV12-4 with TRBJ1-1; 8 bases line up with TRBD1. After removal of 6 bases from V and 4 bases from J, the junction contained 10 bases not matched to a gene. The CDR3 extends over 15 amino acids.

This clonotype has just a few counts. V and J are TRBV12-3 or TRBV12-4 and TRBJ2-1, with 15 bases aligning to TRBD2. The junction had 7 bases not matched to a gene; V was cut back by 4 bases and J by 3 bases. The CDR3 contains 18 residues. The CDR3 coding sequence is TGTGCCAGCAGTTCTCCGGGACTAGCGGGAGGTTTCTACAATGAGCAGTTCTTC. Translation: CASSSPGLAGGFYNEQFF.